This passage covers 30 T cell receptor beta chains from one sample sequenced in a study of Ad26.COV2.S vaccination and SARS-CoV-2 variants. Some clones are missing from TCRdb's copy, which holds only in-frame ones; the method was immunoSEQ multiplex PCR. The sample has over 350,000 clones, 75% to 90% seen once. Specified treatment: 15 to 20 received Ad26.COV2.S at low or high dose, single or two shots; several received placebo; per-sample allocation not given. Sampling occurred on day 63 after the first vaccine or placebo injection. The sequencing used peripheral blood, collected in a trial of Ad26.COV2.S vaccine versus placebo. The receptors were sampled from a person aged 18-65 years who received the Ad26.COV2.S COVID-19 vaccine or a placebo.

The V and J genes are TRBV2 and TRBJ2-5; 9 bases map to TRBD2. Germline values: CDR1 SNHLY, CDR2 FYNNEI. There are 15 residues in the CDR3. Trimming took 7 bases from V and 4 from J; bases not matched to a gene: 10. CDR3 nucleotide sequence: TGTGCCAGCAAACTTCTAGCGGGGCCGTCAGAGACCCAGTACTTC. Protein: CASKLLAGPSETQYF. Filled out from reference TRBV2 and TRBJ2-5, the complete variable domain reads EPEVTQTPSHQVTQMGQEVILRCVPISNHLYFYWYRQILGQKVEFLVSFYNNEISEKSEIFDDQFSVERPDGSNFTLKIRSTKLEDSAMYFCASKLLAGPSETQYFGPGTRLLVL.

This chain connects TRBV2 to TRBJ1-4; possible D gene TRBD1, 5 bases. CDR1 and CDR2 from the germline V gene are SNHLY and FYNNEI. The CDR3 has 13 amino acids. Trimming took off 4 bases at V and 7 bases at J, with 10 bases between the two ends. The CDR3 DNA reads TGTGCCAGCAGTGTTCAGGGCACTGAAAAACTGTTTTTT. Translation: CASSVQGTEKLFF.

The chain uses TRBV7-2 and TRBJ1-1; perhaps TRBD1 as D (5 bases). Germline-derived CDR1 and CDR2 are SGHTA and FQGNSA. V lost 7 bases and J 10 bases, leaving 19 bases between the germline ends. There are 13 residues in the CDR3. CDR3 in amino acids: CASTDDSPLVAFF. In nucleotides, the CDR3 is TGTGCCAGCACCGATGACAGCCCACTGGTAGCTTTCTTT.

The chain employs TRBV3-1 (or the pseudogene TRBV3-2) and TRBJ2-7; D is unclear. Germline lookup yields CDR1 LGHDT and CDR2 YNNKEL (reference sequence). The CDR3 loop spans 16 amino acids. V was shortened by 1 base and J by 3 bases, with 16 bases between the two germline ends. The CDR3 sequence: CASSQGSTGFHYEQYF. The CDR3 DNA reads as TGTGCCAGCAGCCAAGGATCCACGGGTTTCCACTACGAGCAGTACTTC.

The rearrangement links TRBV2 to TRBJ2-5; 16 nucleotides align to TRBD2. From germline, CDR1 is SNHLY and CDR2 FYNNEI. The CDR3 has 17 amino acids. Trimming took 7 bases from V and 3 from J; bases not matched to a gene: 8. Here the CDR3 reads CASIRLGLAGGKETQYF. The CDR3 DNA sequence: TGTGCCAGCATTAGACTGGGACTAGCGGGGGGGAAAGAGACCCAGTACTTC. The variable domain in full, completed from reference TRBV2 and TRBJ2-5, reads EPEVTQTPSHQVTQMGQEVILRCVPISNHLYFYWYRQILGQKVEFLVSFYNNEISEKSEIFDDQFSVERPDGSNFTLKIRSTKLEDSAMYFCASIRLGLAGGKETQYFGPGTRLLVL.

The chain's CDR3 is CASSQPRGGGNTEAFF. CDR3 bases: TGTGCCAGCAGCCAACCCCGGGGGGGAGGGAACACTGAAGCTTTCTTT. The rearrangement joins TRBV3-1 (or the pseudogene TRBV3-2) to TRBJ1-1; perhaps TRBD1 as D (5 bases). Germline lookup yields CDR1 LGHDT and CDR2 YNNKEL (reference sequence). V dropped 2 bases and J dropped 1 base, with 14 bases sitting between them. The CDR3 totals 16 residues.

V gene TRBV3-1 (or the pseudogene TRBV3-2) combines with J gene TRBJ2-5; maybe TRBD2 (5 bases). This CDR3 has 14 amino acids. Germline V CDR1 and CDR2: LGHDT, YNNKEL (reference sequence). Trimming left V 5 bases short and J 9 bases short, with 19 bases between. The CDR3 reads CASSSYRSAGAQYF. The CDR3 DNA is TGTGCCAGCAGCTCTTATAGGTCGGCCGGGGCCCAGTACTTC.

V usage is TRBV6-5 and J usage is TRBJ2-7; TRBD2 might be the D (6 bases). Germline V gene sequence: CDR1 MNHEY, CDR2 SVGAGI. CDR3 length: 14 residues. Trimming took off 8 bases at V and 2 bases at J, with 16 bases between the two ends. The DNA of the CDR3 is TGTGCCAGCCAGAGCGGGTGGGGCCCCTACGAGCAGTACTTC. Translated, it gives CASQSGWGPYEQYF.

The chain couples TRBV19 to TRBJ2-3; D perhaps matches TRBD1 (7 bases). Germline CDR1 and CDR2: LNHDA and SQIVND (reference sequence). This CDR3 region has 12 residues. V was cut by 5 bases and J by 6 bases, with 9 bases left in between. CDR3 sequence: CASSAGGDTQYF. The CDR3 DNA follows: TGTGCCAGTAGTGCAGGGGGGGATACGCAGTATTTT. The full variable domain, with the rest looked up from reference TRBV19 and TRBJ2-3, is DGGITQSPKYLFRKEGQNVTLSCEQNLNHDAMYWYRQDPGQGLRLIYYSQIVNDFQKGDIAEGYSVSREKKESFPLTVTSAQKNPTAFYLCASSAGGDTQYFGPGTRLTVL.

CDR3 loop: CGDSSGGVYTF. The CDR3 DNA is TGCGGTGACTCCAGCGGGGGGGTTTACACCTTC. The chain joins TRBV29-1 to TRBJ1-2, with D perhaps TRBD1 (5 bases). This CDR3 spans 11 amino acids. Looked up from germline, CDR1 is SQVTM and CDR2 is ANQGSEA.

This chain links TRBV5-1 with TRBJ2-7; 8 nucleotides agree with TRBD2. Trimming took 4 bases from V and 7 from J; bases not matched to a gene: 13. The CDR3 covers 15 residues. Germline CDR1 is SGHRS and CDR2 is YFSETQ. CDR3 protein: CASSIRTSSLGEQYF. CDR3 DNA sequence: TGCGCCAGCAGCATTCGGACTAGCTCCCTCGGGGAGCAGTACTTC.

CDR3 coding DNA: TGTGCCAGCAGCTTAGGACTAGCGGCTCGGGAGACCCAGTACTTC. It is translated as CASSLGLAARETQYF. The chain employs TRBV7-2 and TRBJ2-5; TRBD2 matches at 9 bases. The germline CDR1 and CDR2 sequences are SGHTA and FQGNSA. With V trimmed by 1 base and J by 5 bases, 5 bases remained unmatched. The CDR3 spans 15 residues.

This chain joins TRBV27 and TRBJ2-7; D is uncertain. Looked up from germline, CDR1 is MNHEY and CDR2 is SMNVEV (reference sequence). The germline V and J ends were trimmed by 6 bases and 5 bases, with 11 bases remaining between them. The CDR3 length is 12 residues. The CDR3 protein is CASRTRADEQYF. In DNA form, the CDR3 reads TGTGCCAGCAGGACTCGCGCCGACGAGCAGTACTTC.

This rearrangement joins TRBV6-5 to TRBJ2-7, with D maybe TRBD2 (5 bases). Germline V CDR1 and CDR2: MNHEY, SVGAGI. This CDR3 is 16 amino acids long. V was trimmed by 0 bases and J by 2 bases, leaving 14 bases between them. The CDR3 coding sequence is TGTGCCAGCAGTTACTCGTCTCTTCGGGAAGCCTACGAGCAGTACTTC. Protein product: CASSYSSLREAYEQYF.

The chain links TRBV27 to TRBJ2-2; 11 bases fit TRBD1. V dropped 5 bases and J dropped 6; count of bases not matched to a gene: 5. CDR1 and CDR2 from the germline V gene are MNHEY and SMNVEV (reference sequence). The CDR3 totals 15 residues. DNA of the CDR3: TGTGCCAGCAGTCCTGGACAGGGGGCTTCCGGGGAGCTGTTTTTT. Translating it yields CASSPGQGASGELFF.

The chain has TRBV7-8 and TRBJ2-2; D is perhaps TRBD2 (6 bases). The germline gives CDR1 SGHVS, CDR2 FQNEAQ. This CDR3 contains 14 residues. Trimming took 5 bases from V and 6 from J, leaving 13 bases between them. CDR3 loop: CASSLGGVPGELFF. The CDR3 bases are TGTGCCAGCAGCCTAGGAGGGGTCCCCGGGGAGCTGTTTTTT.

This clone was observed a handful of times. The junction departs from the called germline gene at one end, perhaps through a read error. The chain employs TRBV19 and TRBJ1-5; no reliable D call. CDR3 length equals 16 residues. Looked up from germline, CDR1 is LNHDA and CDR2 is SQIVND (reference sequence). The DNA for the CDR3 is TGTGCAAGTAGTACCTACATTAGGAGAAGTAATCAGCCCCAGCATTTT. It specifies CASSTYIRRSNQPQHF.

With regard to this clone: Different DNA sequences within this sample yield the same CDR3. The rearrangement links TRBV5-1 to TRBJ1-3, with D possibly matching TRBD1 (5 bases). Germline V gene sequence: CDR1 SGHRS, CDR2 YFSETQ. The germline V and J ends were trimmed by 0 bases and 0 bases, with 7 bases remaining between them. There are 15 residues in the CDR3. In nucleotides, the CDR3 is TGCGCCAGCAGCTTGGGGGACGGCTCTGGAAACACCATATATTTT. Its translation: CASSLGDGSGNTIYF.

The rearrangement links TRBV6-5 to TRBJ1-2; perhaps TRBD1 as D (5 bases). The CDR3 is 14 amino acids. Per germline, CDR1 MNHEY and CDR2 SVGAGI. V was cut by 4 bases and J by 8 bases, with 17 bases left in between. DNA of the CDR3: TGTGCCAGCAGTTCCGACAGCCCCTTGGGGGGCTACACCTTC. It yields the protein CASSSDSPLGGYTF.

The DNA of the CDR3 is TGCGCCAGCAGCCAAGGTTCCGGGGCCGGCGGAGGTGAAAAACTGTTTTTT. This sequence encodes CASSQGSGAGGGEKLFF. The rearrangement links TRBV4-3 to TRBJ1-4; possibly TRBD1 for D (5 bases). Trimming removed 1 base from V and 7 bases from J, with 19 bases in between. The germline CDR1 and CDR2 sequences are LGHNA and YSLEER. The length of the CDR3 is 17 residues.

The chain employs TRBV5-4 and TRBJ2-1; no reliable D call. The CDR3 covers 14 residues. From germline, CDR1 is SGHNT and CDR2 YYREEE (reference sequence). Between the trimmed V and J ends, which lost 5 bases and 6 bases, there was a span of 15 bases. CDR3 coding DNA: TGTGCCAGCAGACCCGACCGGGCCCCCAATGAGCAGTTCTTC. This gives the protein CASRPDRAPNEQFF.

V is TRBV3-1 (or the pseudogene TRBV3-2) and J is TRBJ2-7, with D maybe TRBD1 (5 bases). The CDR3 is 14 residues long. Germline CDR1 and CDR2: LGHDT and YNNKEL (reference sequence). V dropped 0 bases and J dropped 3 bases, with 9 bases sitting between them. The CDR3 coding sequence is TGTGCCAGCAGCCAAGATGACAGCCGCTACGAGCAGTACTTC. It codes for CASSQDDSRYEQYF.

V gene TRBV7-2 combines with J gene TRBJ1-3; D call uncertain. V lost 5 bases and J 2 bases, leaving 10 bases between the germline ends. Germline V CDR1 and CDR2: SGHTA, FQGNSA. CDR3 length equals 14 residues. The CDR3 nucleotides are TGTGCCAGCAGCGACGACTCGGCTGGAAACACCATATATTTT. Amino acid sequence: CASSDDSAGNTIYF.

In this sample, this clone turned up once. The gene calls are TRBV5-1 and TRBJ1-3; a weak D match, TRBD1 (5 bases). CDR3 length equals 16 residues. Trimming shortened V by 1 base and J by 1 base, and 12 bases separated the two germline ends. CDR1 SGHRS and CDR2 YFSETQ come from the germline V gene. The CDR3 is CASSLQGDRSGNTIYF. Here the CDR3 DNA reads TGCGCCAGCAGCTTGCAGGGTGACCGGTCTGGAAACACCATATATTTT.

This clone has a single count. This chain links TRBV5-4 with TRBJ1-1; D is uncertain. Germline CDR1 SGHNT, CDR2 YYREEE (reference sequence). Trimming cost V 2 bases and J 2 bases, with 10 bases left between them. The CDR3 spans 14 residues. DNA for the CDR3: TGTGCCAGCAGCTTCGGTTTCGGAAACACTGAAGCTTTCTTT. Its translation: CASSFGFGNTEAFF.

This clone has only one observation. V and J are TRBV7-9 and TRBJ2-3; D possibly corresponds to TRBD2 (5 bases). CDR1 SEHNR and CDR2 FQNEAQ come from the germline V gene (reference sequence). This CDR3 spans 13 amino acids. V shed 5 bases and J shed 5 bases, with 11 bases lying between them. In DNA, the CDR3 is TGTGCCAGCAGCGCGGGTTTAGGAGATACGCAGTATTTT. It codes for CASSAGLGDTQYF.

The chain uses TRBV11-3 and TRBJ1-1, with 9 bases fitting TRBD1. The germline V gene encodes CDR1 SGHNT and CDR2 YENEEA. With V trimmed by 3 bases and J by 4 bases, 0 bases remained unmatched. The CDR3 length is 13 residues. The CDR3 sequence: CASSLGQGTEAFF. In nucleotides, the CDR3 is TGTGCCAGCAGCTTGGGACAGGGCACTGAAGCTTTCTTT.

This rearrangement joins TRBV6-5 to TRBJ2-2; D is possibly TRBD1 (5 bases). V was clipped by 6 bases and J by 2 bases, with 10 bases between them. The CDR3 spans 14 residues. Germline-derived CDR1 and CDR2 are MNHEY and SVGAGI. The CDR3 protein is CASSQGGNTGELFF. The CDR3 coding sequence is TGTGCCAGCAGCCAGGGTGGCAACACCGGGGAGCTGTTTTTT.

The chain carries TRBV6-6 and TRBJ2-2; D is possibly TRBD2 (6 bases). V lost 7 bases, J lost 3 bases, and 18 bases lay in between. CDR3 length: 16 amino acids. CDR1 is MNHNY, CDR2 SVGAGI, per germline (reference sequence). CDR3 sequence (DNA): TGTGCCAGCACCACGCAGACTAGGGGTTACACCGGGGAGCTGTTTTTT. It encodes CASTTQTRGYTGELFF.

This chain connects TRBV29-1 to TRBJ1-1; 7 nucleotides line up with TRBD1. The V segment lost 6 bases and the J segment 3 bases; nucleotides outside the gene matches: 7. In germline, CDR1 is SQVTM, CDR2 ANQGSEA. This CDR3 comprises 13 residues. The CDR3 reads CSVTDREDTEAFF. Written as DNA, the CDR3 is TGCAGCGTCACCGACAGGGAGGACACTGAAGCTTTCTTT.